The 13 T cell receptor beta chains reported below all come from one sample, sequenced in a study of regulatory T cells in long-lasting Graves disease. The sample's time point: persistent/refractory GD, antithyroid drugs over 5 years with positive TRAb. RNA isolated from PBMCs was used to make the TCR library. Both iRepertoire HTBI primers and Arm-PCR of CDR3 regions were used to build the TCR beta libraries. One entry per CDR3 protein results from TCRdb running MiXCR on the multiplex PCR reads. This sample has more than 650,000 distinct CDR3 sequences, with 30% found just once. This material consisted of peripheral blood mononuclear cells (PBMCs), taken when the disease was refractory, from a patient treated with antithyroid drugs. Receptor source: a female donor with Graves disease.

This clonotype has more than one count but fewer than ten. Here the CDR3 DNA reads TGTGCCAGCAGTGAAGGCTTAGGGACAGGGGAGACTGAAGCTTTCTTT. As protein: CASSEGLGTGETEAFF. The chain recombines TRBV25-1 with TRBJ1-1; 10 nucleotides agree with TRBD1. The CDR3 loop spans 16 amino acids. Looked up from germline, CDR1 is MGHDK and CDR2 is SYGVNS. V dropped 2 bases and J dropped 5; count of bases not matched to a gene: 8.

Written as DNA, the CDR3 is TGCGCCAGCAGCTTGGCCCCTAAGGCTGAAGCTTTCTTT. This encodes CASSLAPKAEAFF. J is TRBJ1-1 and V is TRBV5-1; unclear D gene. This CDR3 is built from 13 residues. Trimming removed 0 bases at V and 6 bases at J, with 9 bases between. Germline-derived CDR1 and CDR2 are SGHRS and YFSETQ.

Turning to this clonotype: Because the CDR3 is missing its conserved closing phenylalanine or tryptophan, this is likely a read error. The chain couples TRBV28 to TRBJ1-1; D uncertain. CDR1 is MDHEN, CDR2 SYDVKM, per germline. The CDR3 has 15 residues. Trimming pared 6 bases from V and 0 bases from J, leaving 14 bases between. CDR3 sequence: CASREEGSMNTEAFS. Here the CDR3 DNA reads TGTGCCAGCAGAGAGGAAGGGTCCATGAACACTGAAGCTTTCTCT.

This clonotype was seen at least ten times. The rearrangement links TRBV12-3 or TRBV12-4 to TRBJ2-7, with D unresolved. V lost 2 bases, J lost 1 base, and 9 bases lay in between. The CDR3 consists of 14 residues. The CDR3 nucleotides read TGTGCCAGCAGTTTAATGGCACGGTCCTACGAGCAGTACTTC. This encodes CASSLMARSYEQYF.

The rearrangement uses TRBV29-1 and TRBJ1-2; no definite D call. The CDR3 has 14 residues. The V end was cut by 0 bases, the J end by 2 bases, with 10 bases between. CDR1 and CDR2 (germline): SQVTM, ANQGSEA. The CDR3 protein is CSVEDPESNYGYTF. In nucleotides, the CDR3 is TGCAGCGTTGAAGATCCAGAATCCAACTATGGCTACACCTTC. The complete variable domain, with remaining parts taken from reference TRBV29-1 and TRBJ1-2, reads SAVISQKPSRDICQRGTSLTIQCQVDSQVTMMFWYRQQPGQSLTLIATANQGSEATYESGFVIDKFPISRPNLTFSTLTVSNMSPEDSSIYLCSVEDPESNYGYTFGSGTRLTVV.

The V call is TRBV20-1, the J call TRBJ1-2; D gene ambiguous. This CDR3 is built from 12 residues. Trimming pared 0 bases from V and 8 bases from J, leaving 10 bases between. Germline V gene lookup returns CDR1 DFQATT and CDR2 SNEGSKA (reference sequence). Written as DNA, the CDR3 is TGCAGTGCTAGAGAGCCAAAACGGGGCTACACCTTC. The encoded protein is CSAREPKRGYTF.

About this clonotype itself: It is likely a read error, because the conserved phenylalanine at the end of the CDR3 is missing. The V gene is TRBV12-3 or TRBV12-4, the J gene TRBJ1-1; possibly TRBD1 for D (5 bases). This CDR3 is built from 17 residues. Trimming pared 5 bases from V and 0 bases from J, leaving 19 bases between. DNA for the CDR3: TGTGCCAGCAGTCCCCGCGCCGGGACGTCTATGAACACTGAAGCTTTCCTT. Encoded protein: CASSPRAGTSMNTEAFL.

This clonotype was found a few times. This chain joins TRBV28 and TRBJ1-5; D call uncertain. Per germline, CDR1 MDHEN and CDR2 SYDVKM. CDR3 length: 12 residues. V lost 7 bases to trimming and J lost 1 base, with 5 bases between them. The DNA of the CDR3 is TGTGCCAGCATGAGCAGCAATCAGCCCCAGCATTTT. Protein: CASMSSNQPQHF.

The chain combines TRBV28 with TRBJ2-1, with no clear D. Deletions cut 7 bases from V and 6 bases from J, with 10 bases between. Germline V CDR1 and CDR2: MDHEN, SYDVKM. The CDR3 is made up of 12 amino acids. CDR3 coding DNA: TGTGCCAGCAACCTCGCCGGCAATGAGCAGTTCTTC. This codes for CASNLAGNEQFF.

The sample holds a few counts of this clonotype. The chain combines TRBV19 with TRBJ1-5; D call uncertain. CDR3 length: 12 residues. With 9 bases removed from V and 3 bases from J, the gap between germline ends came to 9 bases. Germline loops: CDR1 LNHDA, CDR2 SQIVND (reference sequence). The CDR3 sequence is CASSFVNQPQHF. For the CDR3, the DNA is TGTGCCAGCAGTTTCGTCAATCAGCCCCAGCATTTT.

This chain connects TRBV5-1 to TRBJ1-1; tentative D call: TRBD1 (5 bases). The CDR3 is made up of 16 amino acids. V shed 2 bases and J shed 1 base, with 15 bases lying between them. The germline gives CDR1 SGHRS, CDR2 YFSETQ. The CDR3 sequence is CASSFLGGAGNTEAFF. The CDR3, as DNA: TGCGCCAGCAGCTTTTTAGGAGGGGCAGGGAACACTGAAGCTTTCTTT.

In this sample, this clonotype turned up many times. The CDR3 DNA reads as TGTGCCATAGCCACCGAGGCACGTAACACCGGGGAGCTGTTTTTT. This encodes CAIATEARNTGELFF. The chain combines TRBV6-1 with TRBJ2-2; D gene uncertain. The CDR3 spans 15 residues. Germline V gives CDR1 MNHNS, CDR2 SASEGT. V was clipped by 10 bases and J by 2 bases, with 17 bases between them.

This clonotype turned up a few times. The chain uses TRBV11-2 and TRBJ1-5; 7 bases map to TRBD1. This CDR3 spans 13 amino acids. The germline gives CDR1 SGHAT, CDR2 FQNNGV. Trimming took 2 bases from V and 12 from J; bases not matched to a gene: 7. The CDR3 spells CASSLRRQGLQHF. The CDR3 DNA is TGTGCCAGCAGCTTACGACGACAGGGTCTCCAGCATTTT.